Listed below are T cell receptor beta chains from one sample, sequenced in a study of identical twins. A single record per CDR3 protein comes from TCRdb applying MiXCR to the 5' RACE reads. The sample yields approximately 1.8 million distinct CDR3 sequences, roughly 35% seen once. Sequencing input: cord blood. These receptors all come from a newborn girl in good health. The CDR3 runs from the conserved cysteine through the conserved F or W. D genes are given only for firm matches. Size values are once, few and many counts, or a class for expanded clones, and some rows have none.

>TRBJ1-5|.|.|TRBV12-3/TRBV12-4
TGTGCCAGCAGTTTTGCGGGGAGGGGTCAGCCCCAGCATTTT
CASSFAGRGQPQHF
>TRBJ1-1|.|.|TRBV5-1
TGCGCCAGCAGCTTGAGAGGGAACCCTGAAGCTTTCTTT
CASSLRGNPEAFF
>TRBJ2-7|few|.|TRBV5-1
TGCGCCAGCAGCTTGGTAGTATCGGGGGAGCAGTACTTC
CASSLVVSGEQYF
>TRBJ2-1|many|TRBD2|TRBV12-3/TRBV12-4
TGTGCCAGCAGCCCAAGGACTAGCGGGCTATACAATGAGCAGTTCTTC
CASSPRTSGLYNEQFF
>TRBJ1-5|.|.|TRBV6-1
TGTGCCAGCAGTGAAGTAGGATGGAGGAACAATCAGCCCCAGCATTTT
CASSEVGWRNNQPQHF
>TRBJ2-1|few|.|TRBV6-4
TGTGCCAGCAGTGAAGGCATACTCACCTACAATGAGCAGTTCTTC
CASSEGILTYNEQFF
>TRBJ1-1|few|.|TRBV5-1
TGCGCCAGCACCTCAGGGGCCGCCTCGAACACTGAAGCTTTCTTT
CASTSGAASNTEAFF
>TRBJ1-1|few|.|TRBV7-8
TGTGCCAGCAGCCCCAACCGCGGGGGAAGATCTGAAGCTTTCTTT
CASSPNRGGRSEAFF
>TRBJ2-1|few|TRBD2|TRBV11-2
TGTGCCAGCAGCCCCACCGGCGGGGGACCTTACAATGAGCAGTTCTTC
CASSPTGGGPYNEQFF
>TRBJ1-2|.|.|TRBV21-1
TGTGCCAGAATACAGGGGGGATATGGCTACACCTTC
CARIQGGYGYTF
>TRBJ2-4|.|TRBD2|TRBV28
TGTGCCAGCACTAGCGGGAGGGCCGTTTCAGCCAAAAACATTCAGTACTTC
CASTSGRAVSAKNIQYF
>TRBJ2-3|.|.|TRBV12-3/TRBV12-4
TGTGCCACCCAGAGAATAGATACGCAGTATTTT
CATQRIDTQYF
>TRBJ2-1|many|TRBD2|TRBV5-1
TGCGCCAGCAGCTTGGGACTAGCGGGAGTTCCGTTCTTC
CASSLGLAGVPFF
>TRBJ2-1|.|TRBD2|TRBV20-1
TGCAGTGCCACACCCCCCACTAGCGTCAATGAGCAGTTCTTC
CSATPPTSVNEQFF
>TRBJ1-1|.|.|TRBV4-1
TGCGCCAGCAGCCGAGGTACCCTTACCGGGGCCCCCTTATGGGAAGCTTTCTTT
CASSRGTLTGAPLWEAFF
>TRBJ2-5|.|.|TRBV2
TGTGCCAGCAGTGAAGTCAGTCGGAGCAGGGAGACCCAGTACTTC
CASSEVSRSRETQYF
>TRBJ2-3|few|.|TRBV21-1
TGTGCCAGCAGCAAGAGCAGGGTCCGTTGGCGTACGCAGTATTTT
CASSKSRVRWRTQYF
>TRBJ1-1|few|.|TRBV2
TGTGCCAGCAGTGTTTTGGGTTTGAACACTGAAGCTTTCTTT
CASSVLGLNTEAFF
>TRBJ2-7|few|.|TRBV10-3
TGTGCCATCAGTGGTGGCAGCAACTCCTACGAGCAGTACTTC
CAISGGSNSYEQYF
>TRBJ1-2|.|TRBD1|TRBV5-5
TGTGCCAGCAGCTTGGCCCCCGACAGGGGAGGCTATGGCTACACCTTC
CASSLAPDRGGYGYTF
>TRBJ2-1|.|TRBD2|TRBV20-1
TGCAGTGCTAGTAGGGGCGGGGATAGCGGGTACAATGAGCAGTTCTTC
CSASRGGDSGYNEQFF
>TRBJ2-5|.|.|TRBV6-6
TGTGCCAGCAGTTACTCGACCCCCGTTGAGACCCAGTACTTC
CASSYSTPVETQYF
>TRBJ1-6|.|.|TRBV28
TGTGCCGCCAGCATAGGGGGGACTTTAAGCGGTTCACCCCTCCACTTT
CAASIGGTLSGSPLHF
>TRBJ2-7|.|.|TRBV29-1
TGCAGCGGTGAAGAAGGGGGTCCCTACGAGCAGTACTTC
CSGEEGGPYEQYF
>TRBJ2-1|.|.|TRBV6-4
TGTGCCAGCAGTGACTCCTGGTTCTTAGGCTACAATGAGCAGTTCTTC
CASSDSWFLGYNEQFF
>TRBJ2-4|.|.|TRBV11-1
TGTGCCAGCAGCTTGTTAGTGGGCGCGGTCGGCATTCAGTACTTC
CASSLLVGAVGIQYF
>TRBJ1-6|.|.|TRBV30
TGTGCCTGGACCCTCGGCAGGGTAACGAATTCACCCCTCCACTTT
CAWTLGRVTNSPLHF
>TRBJ2-7|.|.|TRBV5-1
TGCGCCAGCAGCTTGGGCGCAGTTCAAGGGCAGTACTTC
CASSLGAVQGQYF
>TRBJ2-3|many|.|TRBV7-2
TGTGCCAGCAGCTTAGCCCCCCTAGCTGGGGATACGCAGTATTTT
CASSLAPLAGDTQYF
>TRBJ2-5|few|.|TRBV28
TGTGCCAGCAGTTCCGGGGCCGAAAGGGAGACCCAGTACTTC
CASSSGAERETQYF
>TRBJ2-3|.|.|TRBV2
TGTGCCAGCAGTGCTGACCTTACGCAGTATTTT
CASSADLTQYF
>TRBJ2-7|.|TRBD1|TRBV29-1
TGCAGCAGTTGTCGGACAGGGCCCTACGAGCAGTACTTC
CSSCRTGPYEQYF
>TRBJ1-2|.|.|TRBV29-1
TGCAGCGTTGAAGGGGGCGGGACTGTCGGCTACACCTTC
CSVEGGGTVGYTF
>TRBJ2-1|.|.|TRBV20-1
TGCAGTGCTAGTCAGGACAGAGAAATTTACAATGAGCAGTTCTTC
CSASQDREIYNEQFF
>TRBJ2-7|once|.|TRBV9
TGTGCCATCAGCTCGCGGGGAGCCTACGAGCAGTACTTC
CAISSRGAYEQYF
>TRBJ2-3|few|.|TRBV27
TGTGCCAGCAGTTTATCGGGGGTGCCAGATACGCAGTATTTT
CASSLSGVPDTQYF
>TRBJ2-3|.|TRBD2|TRBV5-6
TGTGCCAGCAGCTTGGAACTAGCGGGAGGAATCACAGATACGCAGTATTTT
CASSLELAGGITDTQYF
>TRBJ1-2|few|.|TRBV20-1
TGCAGTGCTAGTGCCGGGCCCTATGGCTACACCTTC
CSASAGPYGYTF
>TRBJ1-2|few|TRBD1|TRBV27
TGTGCCAGCAGTGGGACAGGGTATTTTAACTATGGCTACACCTTC
CASSGTGYFNYGYTF
>TRBJ2-7|.|TRBD2|TRBV20-1
TGCAGTGCTAGGGAGCGGGGGGATCCCGCCTACGAGCAGTACTTC
CSARERGDPAYEQYF
>TRBJ2-3|.|TRBD2|TRBV27
TGTGCCAGCAGTTTTTTGATAGCGGGAGCGGTCAGAGATACGCAGTATTTT
CASSFLIAGAVRDTQYF
>TRBJ2-1|.|TRBD2|TRBV3-1
TGTGCCAGCAGCCAAGTTGCGCGGGGGGGCACTGGCAATGAGCAGTTCTTC
CASSQVARGGTGNEQFF
>TRBJ2-3|few|.|TRBV25-1
TGTGCCAGCAGTGGACCGACTGCAGATACGCAGTATTTT
CASSGPTADTQYF
>TRBJ1-6|few|TRBD1|TRBV12-3/TRBV12-4
TGTGCCAGCAGTTTTTCTCCGCGGACAGGGGGAAATTCACCCCTCCACTTT
CASSFSPRTGGNSPLHF
>TRBJ2-3|few|TRBD2|TRBV20-1
TGCAGTGCTCCCGAAGCGGGGGGTACAGATACGCAGTATTTT
CSAPEAGGTDTQYF